Below, 13 T cell receptor beta chains from the same sample are listed, as sequenced in a study of early T cells in non-severe SARS-CoV-2 infection. Each CDR3 protein gets one entry after TCRdb re-called the 5' RACE reads with MiXCR. The sample records roughly 61,000 distinct CDR3 sequences, roughly a tenth being singletons. The source material was whole blood. These receptors all stem from an adult who was a healthcare worker with PCR-confirmed SARS-CoV-2 infection or an uninfected control (not recorded which).

This clonotype was recorded many times. The genes are TRBV5-1 and TRBJ2-1, with D tentatively TRBD2 (6 bases). The CDR3 consists of 14 residues. V was trimmed by 3 bases and J by 5 bases, leaving 12 bases between them. Germline V gene sequence: CDR1 SGHRS, CDR2 YFSETQ. The CDR3 nucleotides read TGCGCCAGCAGCTCACCGGGACTTCACAATGAGCAGTTCTTC. Translated: CASSSPGLHNEQFF.

Many counts were recorded for this clonotype. The chain combines TRBV3-1 with TRBJ1-2; 10 bases align to TRBD1. Germline values: CDR1 LGHDT, CDR2 YNNKEL (reference sequence). CDR3 size: 16 residues. V lost 5 bases, J lost 0 bases, and 6 bases stayed unmatched. CDR3 region: CASSKTGGQANYGYTF. The DNA for the CDR3 is TGTGCCAGCAGCAAGACAGGGGGCCAAGCTAACTATGGCTACACCTTC.

This clonotype was counted only a few times. The J gene is TRBJ2-2, the V gene TRBV29-1; 8 nucleotides agree with TRBD2. The length of the CDR3 is 13 residues. Trimming took 7 bases from V and 1 from J; bases not matched to a gene: 2. Germline CDR1 SQVTM, CDR2 ANQGSEA. The CDR3 DNA reads TGCAGCGGGGGACTAGTGAACACCGGGGAGCTGTTTTTT. It translates to CSGGLVNTGELFF.

This clonotype was seen at least ten times. The rearrangement joins TRBV7-2 to TRBJ1-1, with TRBD1 identical over 7 bases. The CDR3 is 15 residues long. Germline V gene data show CDR1 as SGHTA and CDR2 as FQGNSA. J lost 4 bases, V lost 0 bases, and 5 bases had no gene match. CDR3 loop: CASSLARGAGTEAFF. The CDR3, as DNA: TGTGCCAGCAGCTTAGCCAGGGGGGCCGGCACTGAAGCTTTCTTT.

This sequence joins TRBV27 and TRBJ2-7, with D possibly matching TRBD2 (5 bases). CDR3 size: 15 residues. V was pared by 2 bases and J by 0 bases, with 11 bases between. Germline values: CDR1 MNHEY, CDR2 SMNVEV (reference sequence). In DNA, the CDR3 is TGTGCCAGCAGTTTAACTCTAGGGAGCTCCTACGAGCAGTACTTC. Translation gives CASSLTLGSSYEQYF.

The CDR3 is CASSKRIAAIQETQYF. CDR3 DNA sequence: TGTGCCAGCAGCAAACGAATAGCGGCCATACAAGAGACCCAGTACTTC. The chain links TRBV5-6 to TRBJ2-5, with a possible D match to TRBD2 (6 bases). Trimming left V 4 bases short and J 2 bases short, with 18 bases between. This CDR3 region has 16 residues. Germline loops: CDR1 SGHDT, CDR2 YYEEEE.

This clonotype was observed at least ten times. The V and J genes are TRBV6-2 or TRBV6-3 and TRBJ2-1, with TRBD2 as a possible D gene (7 bases). Germline V gives CDR1 MNHEY, CDR2 SVGEGT. V was cut by 7 bases and J by 7 bases, with 11 bases left in between. The length of the CDR3 is 12 residues. CDR3 DNA: TGTGCCAGCAAAGGGAGGGGGAATGAGCAGTTCTTC. It yields the protein CASKGRGNEQFF.

This clonotype was counted ten times or more. The CDR3, as DNA: TGTGCCAGCAGCGCACAGGGCTACACTGAAGCTTTCTTT. It specifies CASSAQGYTEAFF. The chain has TRBV5-4 and TRBJ1-1, with a tentative D call TRBD1 (6 bases). CDR1 and CDR2 (germline): SGHNT, YYREEE (reference sequence). This CDR3 is built from 13 residues. V dropped 4 bases and J dropped 3 bases, with 10 bases sitting between them.

This chain joins TRBV9 and TRBJ2-7; 7 bases agree with TRBD2. Germline CDR1 is SGDLS and CDR2 is YYNGEE. CDR3 length equals 17 residues. With V trimmed by 4 bases and J by 0 bases, 13 bases remained unmatched. CDR3 sequence: CASSPPGSGTSSYEQYF. CDR3 nucleotide sequence: TGTGCCAGCAGCCCCCCAGGAAGCGGGACCTCCTCCTACGAGCAGTACTTC.

Regarding this clonotype: This may come from a read error, since a much larger clone is one base off. The genes are TRBV2 and TRBJ1-1; tentatively, D is TRBD1 (5 bases). Per the germline V gene, CDR1 is SNHLY and CDR2 is FYNNEI. V was cut by 4 bases and J by 4 bases, with 16 bases left in between. The CDR3 length is 15 residues. CDR3: CASSGHPRDGTEAFF. The CDR3 coding sequence is TGTGCCAGCAGTGGCCACCCTAGGGACGGCACTGAAGCTTTCTTT.

The sample holds a few counts of this clonotype. V and J are TRBV20-1 and TRBJ1-1; D ambiguous. Germline assignment: CDR1 DFQATT and CDR2 SNEGSKA (reference sequence). Trimming took off 1 base at V and 9 bases at J, with 6 bases between the two ends. CDR3 length: 10 amino acids. The CDR3 region is CSARARKAFF. CDR3 coding DNA: TGCAGTGCTAGAGCCAGGAAAGCTTTCTTT.

In its sample, this clonotype was seen a few times. The chain recombines TRBV29-1 with TRBJ2-7, with a tentative D call TRBD2 (7 bases). Trimming cost V 6 bases and J 6 bases, with 21 bases left between them. The CDR3 contains 14 residues. Germline CDR1 SQVTM, CDR2 ANQGSEA. CDR3 nucleotides: TGCAGCGTGAGGGGGGGGCAGTCCCCCGTCGAGCAGTACTTC. Protein product: CSVRGGQSPVEQYF.

This clonotype appeared many times. The chain has TRBV5-5 and TRBJ2-7; the D gene is possibly TRBD2 (6 bases). The CDR3 is 17 residues long. Trimming removed 1 base at V and 2 bases at J, with 19 bases between. CDR1 is SGHKS, CDR2 YYEKEE, per germline (reference sequence). CDR3: CASSLFGSSGSPYEQYF. The CDR3 DNA reads TGTGCCAGCAGCTTGTTCGGTAGTAGCGGATCCCCCTACGAGCAGTACTTC.